This T cell receptor (beta chain) was profiled in a study of cytomegalovirus exposure and HLA in healthy donors. With 1 base removed from V and 6 bases from J, the gap between germline ends came to 14 bases. Germline CDR1 is MNHNS and CDR2 is SASEGT. The CDR3 has 15 residues. 60 Vbeta and 13 Jbeta primers were used in PCR. Clones were sequenced by immunoSEQ multiplex PCR, and TCRdb holds only the in-frame ones, with some missing. The sample has 180,000 or so clones, 75% to 90% seen once. Material for sequencing was PBMCs. The chain links TRBV6-1 to TRBJ2-3, with D possibly being TRBD1 (6 bases). This sequence was found in a woman in her forties or fifties in good health and CMV-seropositive. The CDR3 loop reads CASSEGTARADTQYF. The CDR3 DNA sequence: TGTGCCAGCAGTGAAGGGACAGCTAGGGCGGATACGCAGTATTTT.